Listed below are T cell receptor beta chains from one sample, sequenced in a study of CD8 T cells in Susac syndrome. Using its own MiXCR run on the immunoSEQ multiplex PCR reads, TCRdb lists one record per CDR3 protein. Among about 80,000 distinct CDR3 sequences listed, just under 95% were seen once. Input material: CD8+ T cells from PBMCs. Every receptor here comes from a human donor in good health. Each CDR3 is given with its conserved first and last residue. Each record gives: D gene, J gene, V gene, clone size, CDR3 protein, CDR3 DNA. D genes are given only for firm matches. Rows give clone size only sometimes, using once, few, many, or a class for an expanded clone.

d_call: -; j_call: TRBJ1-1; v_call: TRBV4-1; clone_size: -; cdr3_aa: CASSQVEGAEAFF; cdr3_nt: TGCGCCAGCAGCCAAGTAGAAGGGGCTGAAGCTTTCTTT
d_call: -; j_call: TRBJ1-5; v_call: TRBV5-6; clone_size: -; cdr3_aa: CASSILTATGIRPQHF; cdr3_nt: TGTGCCAGCAGCATCCTTACGGCGACTGGTATTAGGCCCCAGCATTTT
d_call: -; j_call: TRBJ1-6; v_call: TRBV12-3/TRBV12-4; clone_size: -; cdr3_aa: CASSARQLLHF; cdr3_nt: TGTGCCAGCAGTGCGCGACAGTTACTCCACTTT
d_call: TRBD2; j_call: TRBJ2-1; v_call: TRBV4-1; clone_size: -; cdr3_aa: CASSQDPTSFEQFF; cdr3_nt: TGCGCCAGCAGCCAAGACCCGACTAGCTTTGAGCAGTTCTTC
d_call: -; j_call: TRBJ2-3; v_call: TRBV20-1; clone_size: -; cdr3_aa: CSASTQGRSTDTQYF; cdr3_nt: TGCAGTGCTAGTACACAGGGGAGGAGCACAGATACGCAGTATTTT
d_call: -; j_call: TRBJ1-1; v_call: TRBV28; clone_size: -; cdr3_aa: CASSFRGSGTEAFF; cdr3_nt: TGTGCCAGCAGTTTCAGGGGATCAGGCACTGAAGCTTTCTTT
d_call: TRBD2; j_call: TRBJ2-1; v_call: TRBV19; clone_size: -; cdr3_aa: CASSTFRRAGEFDEQFF; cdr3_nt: TGTGCCAGTAGTACCTTTAGGAGGGCGGGAGAATTCGATGAGCAGTTCTTC
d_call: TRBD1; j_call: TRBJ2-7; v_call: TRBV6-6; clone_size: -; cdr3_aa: CASSYPTGGLYEQYF; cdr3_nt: TGTGCCAGCAGTTACCCGACAGGGGGCCTCTACGAGCAGTACTTC
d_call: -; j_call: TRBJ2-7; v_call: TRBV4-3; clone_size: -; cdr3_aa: CASSQWTGREYEQYF; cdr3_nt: TGCGCCAGCAGCCAGTGGACGGGGCGAGAATACGAGCAGTACTTC
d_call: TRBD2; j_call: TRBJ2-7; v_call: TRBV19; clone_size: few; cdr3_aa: CASSLAGEQYF; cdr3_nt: TGTGCCAGTAGTCTAGCGGGCGAGCAGTACTTC
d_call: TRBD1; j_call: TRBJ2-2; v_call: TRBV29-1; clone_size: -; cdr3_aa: CSVPTGDTGELFF; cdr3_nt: TGCAGCGTTCCGACAGGGGACACCGGGGAGCTGTTTTTT
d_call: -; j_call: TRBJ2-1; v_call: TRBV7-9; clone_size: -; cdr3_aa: CASSPRKTGEQFF; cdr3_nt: TGTGCCAGCAGCCCGCGAAAAACGGGGGAGCAGTTCTTC
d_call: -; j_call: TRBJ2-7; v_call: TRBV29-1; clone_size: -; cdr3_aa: CSALSGSTQQYF; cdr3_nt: TGCAGCGCGCTTTCTGGGTCCACACAGCAGTACTTC
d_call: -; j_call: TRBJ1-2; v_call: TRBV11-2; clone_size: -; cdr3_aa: CASATPGGIGYTF; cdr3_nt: TGTGCCAGCGCCACCCCGGGGGGCATTGGCTACACCTTC
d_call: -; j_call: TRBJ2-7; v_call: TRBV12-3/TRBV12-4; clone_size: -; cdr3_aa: CASSSPSGPTYEQYF; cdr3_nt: TGTGCCAGCAGTTCGCCCTCGGGCCCCACCTACGAGCAGTACTTC
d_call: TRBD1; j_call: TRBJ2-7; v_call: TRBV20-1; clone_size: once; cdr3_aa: CSARAFDRVRGEQYF; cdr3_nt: TGCAGTGCTAGGGCGTTTGACAGGGTACGCGGCGAGCAGTACTTC
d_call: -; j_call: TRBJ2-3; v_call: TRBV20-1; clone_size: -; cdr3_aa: CSARYGDTQYF; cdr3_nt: TGCAGTGCTAGGTACGGCGATACGCAGTATTTT
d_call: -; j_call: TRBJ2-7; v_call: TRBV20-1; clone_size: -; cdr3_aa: CSARRPNSSYEQYF; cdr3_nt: TGCAGTGCCAGGAGACCGAATAGCTCCTACGAGCAGTACTTC
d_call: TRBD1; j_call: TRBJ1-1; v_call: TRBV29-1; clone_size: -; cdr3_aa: CSVEDEGQVPMMNTEAFF; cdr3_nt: TGCAGCGTTGAAGATGAGGGACAGGTACCGATGATGAACACTGAAGCTTTCTTT
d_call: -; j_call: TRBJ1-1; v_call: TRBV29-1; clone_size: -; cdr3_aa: CSVDTSIGVTEAFF; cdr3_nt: TGCAGCGTTGATACGTCAATTGGTGTAACTGAAGCTTTCTTT
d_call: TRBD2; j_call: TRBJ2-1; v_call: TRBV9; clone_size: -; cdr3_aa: CASSVAGTSGSSYNEQFF; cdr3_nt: TGTGCCAGCAGCGTAGCGGGGACTAGCGGGAGCTCCTACAATGAGCAGTTCTTC
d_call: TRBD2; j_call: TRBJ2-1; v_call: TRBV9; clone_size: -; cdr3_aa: CASSVGTSGGYNEQFF; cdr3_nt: TGTGCCAGCAGCGTAGGAACTAGCGGGGGCTACAATGAGCAGTTCTTC
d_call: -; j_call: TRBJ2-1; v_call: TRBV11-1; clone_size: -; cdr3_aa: CASSSLADEQFF; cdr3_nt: TGTGCCAGCAGCTCCCTGGCGGATGAGCAGTTCTTC
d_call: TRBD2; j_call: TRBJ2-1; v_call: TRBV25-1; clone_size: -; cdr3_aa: CASSEPPPGLAGEGNEQFF; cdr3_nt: TGTGCCAGCAGTGAGCCCCCCCCCGGACTAGCGGGAGAAGGCAATGAGCAGTTCTTC
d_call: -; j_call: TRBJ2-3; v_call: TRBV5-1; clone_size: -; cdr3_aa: CASSEFQVDTQYF; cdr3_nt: TGCGCCAGCAGTGAATTTCAGGTAGATACGCAGTATTTT
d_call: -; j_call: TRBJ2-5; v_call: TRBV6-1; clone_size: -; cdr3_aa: CASSDEGEQETQYF; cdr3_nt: TGTGCCAGCAGTGATGAAGGGGAGCAAGAGACCCAGTACTTC
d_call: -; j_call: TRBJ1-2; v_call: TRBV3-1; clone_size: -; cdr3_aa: CASSQYIAGVDTF; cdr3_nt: TGTGCCAGCAGCCAATACATCGCAGGGGTGGACACCTTC
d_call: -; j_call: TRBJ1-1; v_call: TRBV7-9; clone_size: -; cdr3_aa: CASSLVGSLNTEAFF; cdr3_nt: TGTGCCAGCAGCTTAGTGGGGTCACTGAACACTGAAGCTTTCTTT
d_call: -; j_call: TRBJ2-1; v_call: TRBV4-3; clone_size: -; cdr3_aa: CASSPEWGSYNEQFF; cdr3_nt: TGCGCCAGCAGCCCAGAATGGGGCTCCTACAATGAGCAGTTCTTC
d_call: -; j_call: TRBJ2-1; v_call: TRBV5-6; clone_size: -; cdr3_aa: CASSSNPPTAYNEQFF; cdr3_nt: TGTGCCAGCAGCTCGAACCCCCCGACAGCTTACAATGAGCAGTTCTTC
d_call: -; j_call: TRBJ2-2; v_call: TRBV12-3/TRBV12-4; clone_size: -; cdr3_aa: CASSPETGTGELFF; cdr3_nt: TGTGCCAGCAGTCCAGAGACAGGCACCGGGGAGCTGTTTTTT
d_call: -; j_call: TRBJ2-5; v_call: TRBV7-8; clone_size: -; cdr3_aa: CASIGRQTQETQYF; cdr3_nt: TGTGCCAGCATTGGGAGACAGACACAAGAGACCCAGTACTTC
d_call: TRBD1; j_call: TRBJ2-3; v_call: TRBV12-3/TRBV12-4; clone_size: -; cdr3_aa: CASRTPDRGPDTQYF; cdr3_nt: TGTGCCAGCCGAACCCCGGACAGGGGTCCAGATACGCAGTATTTT
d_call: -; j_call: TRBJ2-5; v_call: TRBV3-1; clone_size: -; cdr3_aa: CASSQDFTRKETQYF; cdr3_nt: TGTGCCAGCAGCCAAGACTTCACCCGAAAAGAGACCCAGTACTTC
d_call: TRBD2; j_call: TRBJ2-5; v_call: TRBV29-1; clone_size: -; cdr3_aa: CSVAGTSIVETQYF; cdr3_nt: TGCAGCGTCGCCGGGACTAGCATCGTAGAGACCCAGTACTTC
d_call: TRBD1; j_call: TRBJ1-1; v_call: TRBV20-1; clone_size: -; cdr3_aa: CSASSWKDRTNTEAFF; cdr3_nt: TGCAGTGCCAGCAGCTGGAAGGACAGGACGAACACTGAAGCTTTCTTT
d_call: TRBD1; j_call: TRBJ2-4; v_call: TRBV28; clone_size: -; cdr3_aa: CASTSAGGAKNIQYF; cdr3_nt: TGTGCCAGCACCAGCGCAGGGGGAGCCAAAAACATTCAGTACTTC
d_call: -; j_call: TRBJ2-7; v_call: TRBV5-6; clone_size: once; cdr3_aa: CASSLTGEQYF; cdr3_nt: TGTGCCAGCAGCTTAACCGGGGAGCAGTACTTC
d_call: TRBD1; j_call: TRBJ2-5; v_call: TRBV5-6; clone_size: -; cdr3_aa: CASSLVGQGGETQYF; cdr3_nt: TGTGCCAGCAGCTTGGTGGGACAGGGCGGCGAGACCCAGTACTTC
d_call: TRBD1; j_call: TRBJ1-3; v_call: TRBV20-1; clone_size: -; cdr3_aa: CSARGWTGTGNTIYF; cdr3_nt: TGCAGTGCTAGAGGTTGGACAGGGACAGGAAACACCATATATTTT
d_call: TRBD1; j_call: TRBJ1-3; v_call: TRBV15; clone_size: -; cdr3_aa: CATSMWDSSGNTIYF; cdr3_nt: TGTGCCACCAGCATGTGGGACAGCTCTGGAAACACCATATATTTT
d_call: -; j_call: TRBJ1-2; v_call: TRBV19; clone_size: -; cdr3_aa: CASSADIRNYGYTF; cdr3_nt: TGTGCCAGTAGTGCGGACATTCGAAACTATGGCTACACCTTC
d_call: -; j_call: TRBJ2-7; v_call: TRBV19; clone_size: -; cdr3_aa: CASSMGNWGEQYF; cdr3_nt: TGTGCCAGTAGTATGGGGAACTGGGGGGAGCAGTACTTC
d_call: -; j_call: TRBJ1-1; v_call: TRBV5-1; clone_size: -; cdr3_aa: CASSLDWGRSTEAFF; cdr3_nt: TGCGCCAGCAGCTTGGATTGGGGTAGGAGCACTGAAGCTTTCTTT
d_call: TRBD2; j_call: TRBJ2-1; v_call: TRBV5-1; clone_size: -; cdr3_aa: CASSFGSGRGNEQFF; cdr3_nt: TGCGCCAGCAGCTTCGGTAGCGGGAGGGGCAATGAGCAGTTCTTC
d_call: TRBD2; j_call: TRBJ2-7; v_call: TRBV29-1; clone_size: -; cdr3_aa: CSVESGGYEQYF; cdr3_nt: TGCAGCGTTGAGTCGGGGGGATACGAGCAGTACTTC
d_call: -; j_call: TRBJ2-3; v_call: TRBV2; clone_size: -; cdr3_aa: CASSAGHPSTDTQYF; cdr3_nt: TGTGCCAGCAGCGCCGGACACCCGAGCACAGATACGCAGTATTTT
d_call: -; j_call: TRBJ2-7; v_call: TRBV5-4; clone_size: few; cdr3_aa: CASSSTYEQYF; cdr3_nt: TGTGCCAGCAGCTCCACCTACGAGCAGTACTTC
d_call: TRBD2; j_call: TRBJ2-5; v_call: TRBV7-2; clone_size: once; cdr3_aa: CASSQDSAGGPPIQETQYF; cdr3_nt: TGTGCCAGCAGCCAGGATTCTGCGGGAGGCCCTCCGATCCAAGAGACCCAGTACTTC
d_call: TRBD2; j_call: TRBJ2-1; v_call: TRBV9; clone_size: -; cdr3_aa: CASSAGLAGAYADNEQFF; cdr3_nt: TGTGCCAGCAGCGCCGGACTAGCGGGAGCATACGCCGACAATGAGCAGTTCTTC
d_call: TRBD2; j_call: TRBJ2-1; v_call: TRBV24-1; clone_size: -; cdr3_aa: CATSEPGLAGGGPNEQFF; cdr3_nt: TGTGCCACCAGTGAGCCTGGACTAGCGGGAGGAGGACCCAATGAGCAGTTCTTC
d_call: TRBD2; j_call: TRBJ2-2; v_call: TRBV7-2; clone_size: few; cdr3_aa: CASSLRLANTGELFF; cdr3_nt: TGTGCCAGCAGCTTGAGACTAGCGAATACCGGGGAGCTGTTTTTT
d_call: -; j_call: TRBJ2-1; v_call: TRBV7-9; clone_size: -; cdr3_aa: CASSFWGARNEQFF; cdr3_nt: TGTGCCAGCAGCTTTTGGGGGGCCAGGAATGAGCAGTTCTTC